The sequence of this TCR beta chain was determined in a study of shared clonotypes between healthy human individuals. Study outcomes and limitations: Larger estimated richness was generally recorded for naive subsets relative to memory subsets. Sharing across several donors was seen in roughly 5.2% of naive CD4 clonotypes. Rarefaction exposed incomplete sorted-subset sequencing despite large depth.

The CDR3 has 17 amino acids. V was clipped by 0 bases and J by 1 base; unmatched bases: 7. The germline CDR1 and CDR2 sequences are SGHTA and FQGNSA. On this clone: As yet, its antigen is unknown.

At the deep level, the assay was run. Produced via immunoSEQ multiplex PCR; TCRdb's table is partial and in-frame only. The table shows over a million clones, with 75% to 85% occurring only once. The clonotype originates from a man between 18 and 29 years old in good health. Some clones in this sample may be carry-over from other donors' samples. Material for sequencing was memory CD4+ T cells from PBMCs. The subset is: CD45RA-negative fraction. V and J are TRBV7-2 and TRBJ2-3; 7 bases fit TRBD2. CDR3 in DNA: TGTGCCAGCAGCTTAGCGCTGGCGGGGGACCGCACAGATACGCAGTATTTT. Translating gives CASSLALAGDRTDTQYF.